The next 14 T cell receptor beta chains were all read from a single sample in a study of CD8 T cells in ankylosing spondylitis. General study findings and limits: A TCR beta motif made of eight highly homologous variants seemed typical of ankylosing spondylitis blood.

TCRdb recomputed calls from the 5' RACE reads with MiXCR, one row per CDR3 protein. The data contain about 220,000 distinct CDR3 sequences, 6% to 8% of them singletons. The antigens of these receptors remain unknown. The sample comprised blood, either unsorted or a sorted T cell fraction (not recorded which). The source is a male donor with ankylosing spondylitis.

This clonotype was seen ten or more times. The chain's CDR3 is CASSHLRTGMDEQYF. The CDR3 DNA sequence: TGTGCCAGCAGCCACTTACGGACAGGGATGGACGAGCAGTACTTC. The V call is TRBV12-3 or TRBV12-4, the J call TRBJ2-7, with 8 nucleotides matching TRBD1. The CDR3 has 15 amino acids. The trim removed 6 bases at V and 5 bases at J, leaving 12 bases unmatched.

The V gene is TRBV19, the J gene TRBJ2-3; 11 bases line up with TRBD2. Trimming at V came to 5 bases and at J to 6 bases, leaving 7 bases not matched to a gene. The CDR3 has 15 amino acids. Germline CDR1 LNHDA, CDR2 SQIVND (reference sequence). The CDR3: CASSEIAGGTDTQYF. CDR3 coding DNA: TGTGCCAGTAGTGAAATAGCGGGGGGGACCGATACGCAGTATTTT.

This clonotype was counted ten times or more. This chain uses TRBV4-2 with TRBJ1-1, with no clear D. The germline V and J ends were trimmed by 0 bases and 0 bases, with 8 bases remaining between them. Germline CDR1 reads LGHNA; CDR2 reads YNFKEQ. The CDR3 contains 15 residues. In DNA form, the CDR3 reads TGTGCCAGCAGCCAAGAAGCTAGGCTGAACACTGAAGCTTTCTTT. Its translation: CASSQEARLNTEAFF.

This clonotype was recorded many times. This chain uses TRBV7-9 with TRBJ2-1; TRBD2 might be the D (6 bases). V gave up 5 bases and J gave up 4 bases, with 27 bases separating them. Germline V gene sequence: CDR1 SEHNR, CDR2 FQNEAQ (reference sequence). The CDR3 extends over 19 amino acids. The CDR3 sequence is CASSPPSRAGTLGYNEQFF. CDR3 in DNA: TGTGCCAGCAGCCCCCCGTCCAGGGCCGGGACTCTAGGATACAATGAGCAGTTCTTC.

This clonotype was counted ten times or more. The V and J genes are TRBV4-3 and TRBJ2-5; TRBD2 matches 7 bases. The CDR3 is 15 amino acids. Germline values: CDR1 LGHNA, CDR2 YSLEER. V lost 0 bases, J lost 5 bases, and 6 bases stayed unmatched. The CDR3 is CASSQDNRRGETQYF. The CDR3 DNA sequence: TGCGCCAGCAGCCAAGATAATAGGCGGGGGGAGACCCAGTACTTC.

Here the CDR3 reads CASSPTGDHEQYF. CDR3 coding DNA: TGTGCCAGCAGCCCAACAGGGGACCACGAGCAGTACTTC. This sequence joins TRBV7-9 and TRBJ2-7, with 7 bases that match TRBD1. CDR1 is SEHNR, CDR2 FQNEAQ, per germline (reference sequence). V was clipped by 5 bases and J by 5 bases; unmatched bases: 6. The length of the CDR3 is 13 residues.

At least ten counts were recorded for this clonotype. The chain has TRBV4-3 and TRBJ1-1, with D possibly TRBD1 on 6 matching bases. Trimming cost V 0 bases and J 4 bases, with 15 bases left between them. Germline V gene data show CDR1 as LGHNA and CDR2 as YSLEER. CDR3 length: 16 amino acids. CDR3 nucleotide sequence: TGCGCCAGCAGCCAAGATTCGGCAGGGGCCGGCACTGAAGCTTTCTTT. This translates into CASSQDSAGAGTEAFF.

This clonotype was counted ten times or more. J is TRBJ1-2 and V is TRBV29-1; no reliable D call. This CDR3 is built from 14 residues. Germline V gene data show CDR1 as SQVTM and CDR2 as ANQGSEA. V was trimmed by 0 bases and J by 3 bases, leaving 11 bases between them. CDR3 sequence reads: CSVEDLEVDYGYTF. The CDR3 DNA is TGCAGCGTTGAAGATCTGGAGGTGGACTATGGCTACACCTTC.

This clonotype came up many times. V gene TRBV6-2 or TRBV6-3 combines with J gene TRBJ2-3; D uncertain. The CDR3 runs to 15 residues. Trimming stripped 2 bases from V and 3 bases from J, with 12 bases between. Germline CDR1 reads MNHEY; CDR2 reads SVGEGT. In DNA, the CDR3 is TGTGCCAGCAGTTACCTCGGAGTAAGAACAGATACGCAGTATTTT. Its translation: CASSYLGVRTDTQYF.

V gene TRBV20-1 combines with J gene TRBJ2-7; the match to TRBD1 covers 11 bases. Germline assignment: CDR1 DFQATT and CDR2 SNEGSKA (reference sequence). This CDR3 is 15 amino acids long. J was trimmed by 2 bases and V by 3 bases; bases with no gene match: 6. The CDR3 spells CSASGWGQGAYEQYF. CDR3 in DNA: TGCAGTGCTAGTGGGTGGGGACAGGGGGCCTACGAGCAGTACTTC.

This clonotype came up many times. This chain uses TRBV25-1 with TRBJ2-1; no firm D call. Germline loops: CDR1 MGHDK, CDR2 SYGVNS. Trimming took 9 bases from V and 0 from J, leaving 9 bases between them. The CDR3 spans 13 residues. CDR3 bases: TGTGCCAGTGGCGCTAGCTCCTACAATGAGCAGTTCTTC. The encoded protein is CASGASSYNEQFF.

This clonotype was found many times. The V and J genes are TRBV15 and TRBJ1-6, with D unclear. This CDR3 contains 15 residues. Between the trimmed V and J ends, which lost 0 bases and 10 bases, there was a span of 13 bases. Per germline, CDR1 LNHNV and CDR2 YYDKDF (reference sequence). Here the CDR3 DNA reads TGTGCCACCAGCAGAGATAAGAGGAGGAACTCACCCCTCCACTTT. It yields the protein CATSRDKRRNSPLHF.

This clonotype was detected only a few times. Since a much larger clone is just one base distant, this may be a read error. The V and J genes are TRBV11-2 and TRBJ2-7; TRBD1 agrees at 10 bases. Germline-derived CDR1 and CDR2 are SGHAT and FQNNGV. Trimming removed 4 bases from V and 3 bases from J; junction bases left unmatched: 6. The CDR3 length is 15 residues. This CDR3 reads CASSSTGTGVYEQYF. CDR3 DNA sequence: TGTGCCAGCAGCTCAACCGGGACAGGGGTCTACGAGCAGTACTTC. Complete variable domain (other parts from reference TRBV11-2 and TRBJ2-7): EAGVAQSPRYKIIEKRQSVAFWCNPISGHATLYWYQQILGQGPKLLIQFQNNGVVDDSQLPKDRFSAERLKGVDSTLKIQPAKLEDSAVYLCASSSTGTGVYEQYFGPGTRLTVT.

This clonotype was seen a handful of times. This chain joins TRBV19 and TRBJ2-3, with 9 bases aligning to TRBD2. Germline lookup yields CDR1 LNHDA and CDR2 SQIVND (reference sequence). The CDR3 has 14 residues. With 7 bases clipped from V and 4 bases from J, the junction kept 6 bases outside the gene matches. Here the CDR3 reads CASTEREVPDTQYF. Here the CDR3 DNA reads TGTGCCAGTACAGAGCGGGAGGTCCCAGATACGCAGTATTTT.